These T cell receptor beta chains were read from a single sample in a study of pediatric ulcerative colitis. Profiled with immunoSEQ multiplex PCR; TCRdb holds only in-frame clones, not every one. Of tens of thousands of clones listed, about 71% are singletons. The sequenced sample consisted of gut tissue. The receptors here all came from a boy between 5 and 17 years old with severe ulcerative colitis. CDR3s include the opening cysteine and the closing phenylalanine or tryptophan. The D gene is left open where the match is weak. Size is omitted from some rows. Given values are once, few, many or a class for expanded clones.

TRBV13	TRBJ1-5	12	-	few	CASSRFNQPQHF	TGTGCCAGCAGTCGTTTTAATCAGCCCCAGCATTTT
TRBV4-1	TRBJ1-6	16	TRBD1	-	CASSQVYSGTGGPLHF	TGCGCCAGCAGCCAAGTTTACTCCGGGACAGGAGGACCCCTCCACTTT
TRBV6-5	TRBJ1-6	14	TRBD1	-	CASRTQGGNSPLHF	TGTGCCAGCAGAACACAGGGGGGGAATTCACCCCTCCACTTT
TRBV25-1	TRBJ1-2	17	TRBD1	-	CASSESLGQGAIYGYTF	TGTGCCAGCAGTGAATCCCTAGGGCAGGGGGCCATCTATGGCTACACCTTC
TRBV5-1	TRBJ2-7	15	TRBD2	-	CASSLDRGVIYEQYF	TGCGCCAGCAGCTTGGATCGGGGGGTTATCTACGAGCAGTACTTC
TRBV6-6	TRBJ1-2	14	TRBD1	-	CASRGQGTNYGYTF	TGTGCCAGCAGGGGACAGGGCACTAACTATGGCTACACCTTC
TRBV19	TRBJ1-5	19	TRBD1	-	CASSGDRDSARPLNQPQHF	TGTGCCAGTAGTGGGGACCGGGACAGCGCCCGCCCTTTAAATCAGCCCCAGCATTTT
TRBV5-4	TRBJ1-2	14	TRBD1	-	CASSPTGSNYGYTF	TGTGCCAGCAGCCCGACAGGGTCCAACTATGGCTACACCTTC
TRBV10-3	TRBJ1-4	15	-	-	CAIRGGGSPQEKLFF	TGTGCCATCCGTGGTGGGGGCTCCCCTCAAGAAAAACTGTTTTTT
TRBV10-3	TRBJ1-5	16	TRBD1	-	CAISESYDRGLKAQHF	TGTGCCATCAGTGAGTCTTACGACAGGGGCCTAAAGGCCCAGCATTTT
TRBV2	TRBJ2-5	16	TRBD2	-	CASSEAPSGGQETQYF	TGTGCCAGCAGTGAAGCTCCTAGCGGGGGCCAAGAGACCCAGTACTTC
TRBV18	TRBJ1-4	15	TRBD1	-	CASSNQGALSEKLFF	TGTGCCAGCTCAAACCAGGGGGCTCTGAGTGAAAAACTGTTTTTT
TRBV6-5	TRBJ1-1	11	-	-	CASSYRSQAFF	TGTGCCAGCAGTTACCGGAGTCAAGCTTTCTTT
TRBV9	TRBJ1-2	14	-	-	CASSVGRASYGYTF	TGTGCCAGCAGCGTAGGTAGGGCCAGCTATGGCTACACCTTC
TRBV6-6	TRBJ2-1	12	TRBD2	-	CASRTSGADYFF	TGTGCCAGCAGGACTAGCGGGGCTGATTATTTCTTC
TRBV5-4	TRBJ1-3	14	TRBD1	-	CASSHRGGSNTIYF	TGTGCCAGCAGCCACAGGGGAGGGTCAAACACCATATATTTT
TRBV9	TRBJ2-1	15	TRBD1	-	CASSVSGTGFNEQFF	TGTGCCAGCAGCGTGTCCGGGACAGGGTTCAATGAGCAGTTCTTC
TRBV7-9	TRBJ2-7	15	TRBD1	few	CASSSTDRGLNEQYF	TGTGCCAGCAGCTCCACGGACAGGGGGCTCAACGAGCAGTACTTC
TRBV9	TRBJ2-7	19	TRBD2	-	CASSLVRPMTGGDKDEQYF	TGTGCCAGCAGCCTAGTCAGACCAATGACCGGGGGGGATAAAGACGAGCAGTACTTC
TRBV6-4	TRBJ1-2	13	TRBD1	-	CASSGGQGFGYTF	TGTGCCAGCAGTGGGGGACAGGGGTTCGGCTACACCTTC
TRBV30	TRBJ2-4	14	-	-	CAWIPGLAKNIQYF	TGTGCCTGGATCCCAGGGCTAGCCAAAAACATTCAGTACTTC
TRBV27	TRBJ2-5	15	TRBD1	-	CASSSGTGVQETQYF	TGTGCCAGCAGCTCCGGGACAGGGGTCCAAGAGACCCAGTACTTC
TRBV6-5	TRBJ1-1	14	TRBD1	-	CASGTGVRNTEAFF	TGTGCCAGCGGGACAGGGGTTAGGAACACTGAAGCTTTCTTT
TRBV6-6	TRBJ2-5	15	-	-	CASSPGASPQETQYF	TGTGCCAGCAGTCCGGGAGCCTCACCCCAAGAGACCCAGTACTTC
TRBV9	TRBJ2-2	14	TRBD2	-	CASGSGVGTGELFF	TGTGCCAGCGGAAGCGGGGTGGGAACCGGGGAGCTGTTTTTT
TRBV25-1	TRBJ1-5	14	TRBD1	few	CASSEGQGSQPQHF	TGTGCCAGCAGTGAAGGACAGGGAAGTCAGCCCCAGCATTTT
TRBV5-1	TRBJ1-2	12	-	-	CASSPLEGGYTF	TGCGCCAGCAGCCCGTTGGAAGGTGGCTACACCTTC
TRBV19	TRBJ2-3	11	-	-	CASSIMETQYF	TGTGCCAGTAGTATAATGGAGACGCAGTATTTT